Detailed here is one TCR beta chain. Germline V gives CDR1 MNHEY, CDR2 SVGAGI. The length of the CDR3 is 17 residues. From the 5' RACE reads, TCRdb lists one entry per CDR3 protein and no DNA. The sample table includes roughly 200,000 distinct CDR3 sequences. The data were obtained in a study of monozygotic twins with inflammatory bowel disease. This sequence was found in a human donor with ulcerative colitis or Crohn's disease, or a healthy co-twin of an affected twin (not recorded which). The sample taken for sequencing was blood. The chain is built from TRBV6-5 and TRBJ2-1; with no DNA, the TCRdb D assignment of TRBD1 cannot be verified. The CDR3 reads CASSYLGVSGTYNEQFF.